What follows are 4 T cell receptor beta chains derived from one specimen sequenced in a study of a mutant IDH1 vaccine in newly diagnosed glioma. The method was immunoSEQ multiplex PCR; TCRdb's version includes in-frame clones alone and lacks a portion of them. The table shows some 57,000 clones, with around three quarters occurring only once. No cognate antigen is known for these TCRs. Documented time point: week 47, end of study. In every dose of vaccine, 300 ug of mutant IDH1 20-mer peptide was given alongside topical imiquimod. The sample consisted of PBMCs, taken from a glioma patient whose treatment included an IDH1 peptide vaccine. The receptors shown here come from a woman between 35 and 50 years old with glioma. Some clones in this sample may be carry-over from other donors' samples.

The chain couples TRBV12-5 to TRBJ1-1; D perhaps matches TRBD1 (5 bases). V lost 4 bases and J lost 0, with 12 bases in between. The CDR3 loop spans 15 amino acids. Germline loops: CDR1 LGHNT, CDR2 FRNRAP. CDR3 bases: TGTGCTAGTGGTTCCCCGACAGTTTTGAACACTGAAGCTTTCTTT. Its translation: CASGSPTVLNTEAFF.

The V and J genes are TRBV6-6 and TRBJ2-2, with TRBD1 identical over 10 bases. The V gene's germline CDR1 is MNHNY and CDR2 SVGAGI (reference sequence). J gave up 0 bases and V 2 bases, and 0 bases lay outside the gene matches. This CDR3 comprises 16 residues. CDR3 coding DNA: TGTGCCAGCAGTTACGGGACAGGGGCGAACACCGGGGAGCTGTTTTTT. Translating gives CASSYGTGANTGELFF.

The V and J genes are TRBV10-3 and TRBJ1-2, with D maybe TRBD1 (5 bases). Trimming shortened V by 5 bases and J by 4 bases, and 14 bases separated the two germline ends. CDR1 is ENHRY, CDR2 SYGVKD, per germline. CDR3 length equals 14 residues. CDR3 residues: CAISSRADGYGYTF. CDR3 in DNA: TGTGCCATCAGTTCCAGGGCAGACGGCTATGGCTACACCTTC.

This rearrangement joins TRBV7-9 to TRBJ1-2; TRBD1 matches at 10 bases. With V trimmed by 2 bases and J by 4 bases, 7 bases remained unmatched. This CDR3 comprises 16 residues. Germline V gene lookup returns CDR1 SEHNR and CDR2 FQNEAQ (reference sequence). For the CDR3, the DNA is TGTGCCAGCAGCTTATTCACGACAGGGGGCAGCTATGGCTACACCTTC. This translates into CASSLFTTGGSYGYTF.